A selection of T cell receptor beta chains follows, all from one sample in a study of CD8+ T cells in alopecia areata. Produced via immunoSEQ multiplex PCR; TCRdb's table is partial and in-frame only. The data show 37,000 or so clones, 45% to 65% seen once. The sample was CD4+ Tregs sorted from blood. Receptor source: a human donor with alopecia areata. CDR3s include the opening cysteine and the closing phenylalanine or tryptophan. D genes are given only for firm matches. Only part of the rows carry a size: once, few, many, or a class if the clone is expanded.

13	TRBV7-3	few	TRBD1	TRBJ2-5	CASSFRDSETQYF	TGTGCCAGCAGCTTCCGGGACAGCGAGACCCAGTACTTC
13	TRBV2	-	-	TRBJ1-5	CASSAPASKPQHF	TGTGCCAGCAGTGCCCCTGCATCCAAGCCCCAGCATTTT
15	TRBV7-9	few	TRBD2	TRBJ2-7	CASSLVAGVEYEQYF	TGTGCCAGCAGCTTAGTGGCGGGAGTGGAATACGAGCAGTACTTC
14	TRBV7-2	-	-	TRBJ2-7	CASSLLGAAYEQYF	TGTGCCAGCAGCCTTCTGGGGGCAGCCTACGAGCAGTACTTC
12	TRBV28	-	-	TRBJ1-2	CASSLGLYGYTF	TGTGCCAGCTCCTTAGGGCTATATGGCTACACCTTC
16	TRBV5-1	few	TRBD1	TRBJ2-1	CASSSRQGGSYNEQFF	TGCGCCAGCAGCTCGAGACAGGGCGGCTCCTACAATGAGCAGTTCTTC
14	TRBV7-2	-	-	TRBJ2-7	CASSLKGTSYEQYF	TGTGCCAGCAGCTTAAAGGGTACATCCTACGAGCAGTACTTC
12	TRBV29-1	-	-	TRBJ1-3	CSVGTGMNTIYF	TGCAGCGTTGGGACGGGGATGAACACCATATATTTT
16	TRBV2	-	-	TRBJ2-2	CASSDQGLTNTGELFF	TGTGCCAGCAGTGATCAAGGTCTCACGAACACCGGGGAGCTGTTTTTT
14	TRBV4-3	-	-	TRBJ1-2	CASSQVVAGYGYTF	TGCGCCAGCAGCCAAGTTGTTGCAGGGTATGGCTACACCTTC
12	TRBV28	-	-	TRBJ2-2	CASRIQTGELFF	TGTGCCAGCAGGATACAGACCGGGGAGCTGTTTTTT
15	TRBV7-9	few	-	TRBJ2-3	CASSSQGTSTDTQYF	TGTGCCAGCAGCTCCCAGGGGACTAGCACAGATACGCAGTATTTT
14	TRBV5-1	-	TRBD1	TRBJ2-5	CASNPGGREETQYF	TGCGCCAGCAACCCAGGGGGTAGGGAAGAGACCCAGTACTTC
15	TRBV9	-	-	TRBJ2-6	CASTTTPSGANVLTF	TGTGCCAGCACCACCACCCCATCTGGGGCCAACGTCCTGACTTTC
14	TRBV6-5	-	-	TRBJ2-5	CASSYSGPRRTQYF	TGTGCCAGCAGTTACTCGGGACCCCGGAGGACCCAGTACTTC
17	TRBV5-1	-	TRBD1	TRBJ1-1	CASSHLTGLMMNTEAFF	TGCGCCAGCAGCCACCTGACAGGGCTGATGATGAACACTGAAGCTTTCTTT
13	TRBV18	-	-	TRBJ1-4	CASSPQRNEKLFF	TGTGCCAGCTCACCACAAAGGAATGAAAAACTGTTTTTT
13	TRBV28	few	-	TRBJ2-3	CASQNLGTDTQYF	TGTGCCAGCCAAAACTTGGGCACAGATACGCAGTATTTT
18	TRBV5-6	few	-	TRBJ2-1	CASSLYNLAFTSYNEQFF	TGTGCCAGCAGCCTCTACAATCTAGCGTTCACCTCCTACAATGAGCAGTTCTTC
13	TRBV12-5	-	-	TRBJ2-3	CASGLDSTDTQYF	TGTGCTAGTGGTTTGGACAGCACAGATACGCAGTATTTT
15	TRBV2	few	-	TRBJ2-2	CASRLTATETGELFF	TGTGCCAGCAGGTTGACGGCTACAGAGACCGGGGAGCTGTTTTTT
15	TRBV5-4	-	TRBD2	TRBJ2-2	CASSLSGRVSGELFF	TGTGCCAGCAGCCTTAGCGGGAGGGTGTCCGGGGAGCTGTTTTTT
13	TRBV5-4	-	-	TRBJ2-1	CASSQDGYSEQFF	TGCGCCAGCAGCCAAGATGGCTACTCTGAGCAGTTCTTC
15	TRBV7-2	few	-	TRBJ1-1	CASSLSRGAGTEAFF	TGTGCCAGCAGCTTAAGCAGGGGTGCTGGCACTGAAGCTTTCTTT
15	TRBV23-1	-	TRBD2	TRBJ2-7	CASSQSWTRGNEQYF	TGCGCCAGCAGTCAATCCTGGACTAGAGGTAACGAGCAGTACTTC
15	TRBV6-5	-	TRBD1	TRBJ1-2	CASSYGGQTNYGYTF	TGTGCCAGCAGTTATGGGGGACAGACTAACTATGGCTACACCTTC
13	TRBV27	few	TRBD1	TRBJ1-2	CASSLQGAPGYTF	TGTGCCAGCAGTTTACAGGGGGCGCCGGGCTACACCTTC
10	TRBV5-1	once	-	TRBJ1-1	CASSRGEAFF	TGCGCCAGCAGCAGGGGTGAAGCTTTCTTT
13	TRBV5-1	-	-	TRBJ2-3	CASSRLGADTQYF	TGCGCCAGCTCGAGGCTTGGAGCGGATACGCAGTATTTT
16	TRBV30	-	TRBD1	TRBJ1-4	CAWSAGTATRHEKLFF	TGTGCCTGGAGTGCCGGGACAGCGACTAGACATGAAAAACTGTTTTTT
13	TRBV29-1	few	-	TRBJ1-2	CSVRTLPNYGYTF	TGCAGCGTCCGGACCCTACCCAACTATGGCTACACCTTC
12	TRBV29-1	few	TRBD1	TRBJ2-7	CSVRDRGSEQYF	TGCAGCGTCCGGGACAGGGGTAGCGAGCAGTACTTC
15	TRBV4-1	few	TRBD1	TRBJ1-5	CASSQGTGGNQPQHF	TGCGCCAGCAGCCAAGGGACAGGTGGCAATCAGCCCCAGCATTTT
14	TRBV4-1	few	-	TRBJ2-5	CASSAWKGLETQYF	TGCGCCAGCAGCGCCTGGAAAGGTCTAGAGACCCAGTACTTC
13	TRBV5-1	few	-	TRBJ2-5	CASSFGVGETQYF	TGCGCCAGCAGCTTTGGGGTTGGAGAGACCCAGTACTTC
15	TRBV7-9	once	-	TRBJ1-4	CASSPDLTTNEKLFF	TGTGCCAGCAGCCCCGACTTGACAACTAATGAAAAACTGTTTTTT
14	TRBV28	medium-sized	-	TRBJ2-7	CASRPPGRSYEQYF	TGTGCCAGCAGGCCGCCGGGACGATCCTACGAGCAGTACTTC
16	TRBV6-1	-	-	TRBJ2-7	CASSEGINPLAYEQYF	TGTGCCAGCAGTGAAGGGATCAATCCCCTGGCCTACGAGCAGTACTTC